These 22 T cell receptor beta chains were all obtained from the same sample, sequenced in a study of T cells in Graves' hyperthyroidism and ophthalmopathy. Authors of the study amplified TCR beta CDR3 regions from RNA transcripts. The HTBI primer set drove a first-round RT-PCR of the TCR CDR3. From the multiplex PCR reads, TCRdb called clonotypes with MiXCR, one entry per CDR3 protein. The sample contains 400,000 to 500,000 distinct CDR3 sequences, 12% to 15% of which appear only once. Sequenced material: blood. Source of these receptors: a woman younger than 30 with Graves' hyperthyroidism.

The chain recombines TRBV14 with TRBJ2-5, with D uncertain. The CDR3 totals 13 residues. Trimming removed 5 bases at V and 2 bases at J, with 9 bases between. Germline loops: CDR1 SGHDN, CDR2 FVKESK. The CDR3 here is CASSTRVQETQYF. CDR3 bases: TGTGCCAGCAGCACCCGGGTACAAGAGACCCAGTACTTC.

This clonotype has ten or more counts. The V call is TRBV18, the J call TRBJ1-2; 7 positions agree with TRBD1. The germline V gene has CDR1 KGHSH and CDR2 LQKENI. J lost 5 bases, V lost 5 bases, and 5 bases had no gene match. The CDR3 covers 13 residues. The CDR3 DNA follows: TGTGCCAGCTCAGGGACAGAATCTTATGGCTACACCTTC. Translating it yields CASSGTESYGYTF.

This clonotype was observed many times. The chain links TRBV5-1 to TRBJ2-1, with TRBD2 matching 12 bases. CDR3 length equals 15 residues. With V trimmed by 3 bases and J by 5 bases, 3 bases remained unmatched. From germline, CDR1 is SGHRS and CDR2 YFSETQ. CDR3: CASSYRTSGNNEQFF. As DNA, the CDR3 is TGCGCCAGCAGCTACAGGACTAGCGGGAACAATGAGCAGTTCTTC.

This clonotype has a count of ten or more. V usage is TRBV2 and J usage is TRBJ2-6; 15 bases fit TRBD2. CDR1 is SNHLY and CDR2 is FYNNEI in the germline V gene. This CDR3 spans 18 amino acids. With V trimmed by 6 bases and J by 1 base, 4 bases remained unmatched. For the CDR3, the DNA is TGTGCCAGCAGCCTCGGACTAGCGGGAGGGTCTGGGGCCAACGTCCTGACTTTC. This translates into CASSLGLAGGSGANVLTF.

This clonotype was recorded at least ten times. The V and J genes are TRBV15 and TRBJ1-1; D gene unclear. CDR1 LNHNV and CDR2 YYDKDF come from the germline V gene (reference sequence). Trimming cost V 4 bases and J 1 base, with 7 bases left between them. There are 13 residues in the CDR3. CDR3 protein: CATSKGQNTEAFF. The DNA of the CDR3 is TGTGCCACCAGCAAAGGCCAGAACACTGAAGCTTTCTTT.

This clonotype was counted at least ten times. The rearrangement uses TRBV9 and TRBJ2-5; perhaps D is TRBD1 or TRBD2 (5 bases each). Per the germline V gene, CDR1 is SGDLS and CDR2 is YYNGEE. The CDR3 extends over 15 amino acids. V lost 0 bases and J 2 bases, leaving 11 bases between the germline ends. The CDR3 is CASSVGGAFQETQYF. In DNA, the CDR3 is TGTGCCAGCAGCGTAGGAGGGGCGTTTCAAGAGACCCAGTACTTC. Full variable domain (outside the CDR3, taken from reference TRBV9 and TRBJ2-5): DSGVTQTPKHLITATGQRVTLRCSPRSGDLSVYWYQQSLDQGLQFLIQYYNGEERAKGNILERFSAQQFPDLHSELNLSSLELGDSALYFCASSVGGAFQETQYFGPGTRLLVL.

This clonotype was observed many times. This chain uses TRBV7-9 with TRBJ2-1; TRBD2 matches 12 bases. V shed 8 bases and J 3 bases; nucleotides not matched to a gene: 14. The CDR3 extends over 18 amino acids. Looked up from germline, CDR1 is SEHNR and CDR2 is FQNEAQ (reference sequence). The DNA of the CDR3 is TGTGCCAGCGACGGGGGCGTTCGGACTAGCGGGAACTACAATGAGCAGTTCTTC. Residues: CASDGGVRTSGNYNEQFF.

This clonotype occurred many times. The rearrangement links TRBV12-3 or TRBV12-4 to TRBJ2-1, with TRBD1 matching 8 bases. Trimming removed 4 bases from V and 12 bases from J; junction bases left unmatched: 11. The CDR3 contains 14 residues. Written as DNA, the CDR3 is TGTGCCAGCAGTTCGAGTCGACAGGGGTTAGGGCAGTTCTTC. Translation gives CASSSSRQGLGQFF.

About this clonotype: A much larger clone lies one base from this, so it may be a read error. V usage is TRBV10-3 and J usage is TRBJ2-2; 10 nucleotides match TRBD2. The CDR3 sequence is 17 residues long. After removal of 8 bases from V and 4 bases from J, the junction contained 13 bases not matched to a gene. The V gene's germline CDR1 is ENHRY and CDR2 SYGVKD. Here the CDR3 DNA reads TGTGCCATCGGAGGACTAGCGGAAGTCTTTGGCACCGGGGAGCTGTTTTTT. Its translation: CAIGGLAEVFGTGELFF.

This clonotype occurred many times. This rearrangement joins TRBV30 to TRBJ1-2; 8 bases agree with TRBD1. CDR3 length: 14 amino acids. V was clipped by 0 bases and J by 7 bases; unmatched bases: 7. The germline V gene has CDR1 GTSNPN and CDR2 SVGIG (reference sequence). The CDR3 region is CAWSVDRGYGGYTF. As DNA, the CDR3 is TGTGCCTGGAGTGTAGACAGGGGTTATGGTGGCTACACCTTC. The variable domain in full, completed from reference TRBV30 and TRBJ1-2, reads SQTIHQWPATLVQPVGSPLSLECTVEGTSNPNLYWYRQAAGRGLQLLFYSVGIGQISSEVPQNLSASRPQDRQFILSSKKLLLSDSGFYLCAWSVDRGYGGYTFGSGTRLTVV.

This clonotype was observed many times. V and J are TRBV28 and TRBJ1-5; 10 bases are a match to TRBD1. Trimming at V came to 5 bases and at J to 5 bases, leaving 3 bases not matched to a gene. This CDR3 contains 14 residues. Germline V gene data show CDR1 as MDHEN and CDR2 as SYDVKM. The CDR3 sequence is CASSTDRGHQPQHF. The DNA for the CDR3 is TGTGCCAGCAGTACCGACAGGGGGCATCAGCCCCAGCATTTT. Combining the CDR3 with reference TRBV28 and TRBJ1-5 gives the whole variable domain DVKVTQSSRYLVKRTGEKVFLECVQDMDHENMFWYRQDPGLGLRLIYFSYDVKMKEKGDIPEGYSVSREKKERFSLILESASTNQTSMYLCASSTDRGHQPQHFGDGTRLSIL.

V usage is TRBV5-1 and J usage is TRBJ2-5; D unresolved. CDR1 SGHRS and CDR2 YFSETQ come from the germline V gene. The CDR3 contains 14 residues. Trimming shortened V by 0 bases and J by 2 bases, and 8 bases separated the two germline ends. The CDR3 loop reads CASSLGSSQETQYF. DNA of the CDR3: TGCGCCAGCAGCTTGGGAAGTTCTCAAGAGACCCAGTACTTC.

The chain's CDR3 is CSGGGDGNQPQHF. The CDR3 DNA reads TGCAGTGGTGGGGGCGACGGCAATCAGCCCCAGCATTTT. The chain links TRBV20-1 to TRBJ1-5, with a possible D match to TRBD1 (6 bases). V was pared by 7 bases and J by 2 bases, with 12 bases between. Looked up from germline, CDR1 is DFQATT and CDR2 is SNEGSKA (reference sequence). This CDR3 is built from 13 residues.

V is TRBV4-1 and J is TRBJ2-2; weak D call: TRBD1 (5 bases). The CDR3 runs to 15 residues. The germline V and J ends were trimmed by 0 bases and 4 bases, with 9 bases remaining between them. Germline CDR1 is MGHRA and CDR2 is YSYEKL. DNA of the CDR3: TGCGCCAGCAGCCAAGATCAGGGATCCACCGGGGAGCTGTTTTTT. Protein: CASSQDQGSTGELFF.

The table lists this clonotype with many counts. The gene calls are TRBV12-3 or TRBV12-4 and TRBJ1-2; a possible D gene is TRBD1 (5 bases). V was clipped by 7 bases and J by 1 base, with 16 bases between them. The CDR3 runs to 15 residues. Here the CDR3 DNA reads TGTGCCAGCACCTTTAGCGGGACGGGTAACTATGGCTACACCTTC. This sequence encodes CASTFSGTGNYGYTF.

This clonotype came up a few times. This rearrangement joins TRBV10-3 to TRBJ2-7, with D possibly TRBD2 on 5 matching bases. Germline V CDR1 and CDR2: ENHRY, SYGVKD. V lost 10 bases and J 2 bases, leaving 15 bases between the germline ends. This CDR3 contains 13 residues. For the CDR3, the DNA is TGTGCCACCGGAGGCGCAGCGACCTACGAGCAGTACTTC. Protein sequence: CATGGAATYEQYF.

This clonotype was seen a handful of times. V gene TRBV11-3 combines with J gene TRBJ1-5; D is possibly TRBD1 (5 bases). Germline V gene data show CDR1 as SGHNT and CDR2 as YENEEA. This CDR3 is 18 amino acids long. The germline V and J ends were trimmed by 5 bases and 2 bases, with 22 bases remaining between them. The DNA of the CDR3 is TGTGCCAGCAGCACCCCGTCAGGGAGAGCAAGCGGCAATCAGCCCCAGCATTTT. Amino acids: CASSTPSGRASGNQPQHF.

There are many counts of this clonotype. The genes are TRBV5-1 and TRBJ2-7; tentatively, D is TRBD1 or TRBD2 (5 bases each). The CDR3 sequence is 17 residues long. In germline, CDR1 is SGHRS, CDR2 YFSETQ. Trimming stripped 0 bases from V and 0 bases from J, with 16 bases between. In nucleotides, the CDR3 is TGCGCCAGCAGCTTGGGTTTCGGGACGGCAAGCTCCTACGAGCAGTACTTC. Protein: CASSLGFGTASSYEQYF. The full variable domain, rest sourced from reference TRBV5-1 and TRBJ2-7, is KAGVTQTPRYLIKTRGQQVTLSCSPISGHRSVSWYQQTPGQGLQFLFEYFSETQRNKGNFPGRFSGRQFSNSRSEMNVSTLELGDSALYLCASSLGFGTASSYEQYFGPGTRLTVT.

The table lists this clonotype with many counts. The chain combines TRBV6-5 with TRBJ2-5; D is undetermined. V lost 0 bases and J lost 2, with 10 bases in between. The germline V gene encodes CDR1 MNHEY and CDR2 SVGAGI. The CDR3 covers 15 residues. In DNA, the CDR3 is TGTGCCAGCAGTTACTCGTACTCAGTTCAAGAGACCCAGTACTTC. Translating it yields CASSYSYSVQETQYF.

This clonotype came up many times. V usage is TRBV11-1 and J usage is TRBJ1-2; no definite D call. The CDR3 has 12 residues. Germline V lookup: CDR1 SGHAT, CDR2 FQDESV (reference sequence). Trimming shortened V by 4 bases and J by 7 bases, and 10 bases separated the two germline ends. The CDR3, as DNA: TGTGCCAGCAGCTCTCGAGGTGTTGGCTACACCTTC. Translated: CASSSRGVGYTF. Looking up the rest from reference TRBV11-1 and TRBJ1-2 gives the full variable domain: EAEVAQSPRYKITEKSQAVAFWCDPISGHATLYWYRQILGQGPELLVQFQDESVVDDSQLPKDRFSAERLKGVDSTLKIQPAELGDSAMYLCASSSRGVGYTFGSGTRLTVV.

This clonotype came up many times. V gene TRBV12-3 or TRBV12-4 combines with J gene TRBJ2-5; 11 positions agree with TRBD2. The CDR3 totals 15 residues. Trimming cost V 5 bases and J 1 base; bases outside gene matches: 3. CDR3 protein: CASSASGRIQETQYF. The CDR3 DNA reads as TGTGCCAGCAGTGCTAGCGGGAGGATCCAAGAGACCCAGTACTTC.

This clonotype appeared a single time. This chain joins TRBV2 and TRBJ2-3, with 10 bases aligning to TRBD2. The length of the CDR3 is 16 residues. The trim removed 4 bases at V and 5 bases at J, leaving 9 bases unmatched. CDR1 is SNHLY and CDR2 is FYNNEI in the germline V gene. The CDR3 region has the DNA TGTGCCAGCAGTGCTTCAGGACTAGCGGAGGGAGATACGCAGTATTTT. It yields the protein CASSASGLAEGDTQYF.